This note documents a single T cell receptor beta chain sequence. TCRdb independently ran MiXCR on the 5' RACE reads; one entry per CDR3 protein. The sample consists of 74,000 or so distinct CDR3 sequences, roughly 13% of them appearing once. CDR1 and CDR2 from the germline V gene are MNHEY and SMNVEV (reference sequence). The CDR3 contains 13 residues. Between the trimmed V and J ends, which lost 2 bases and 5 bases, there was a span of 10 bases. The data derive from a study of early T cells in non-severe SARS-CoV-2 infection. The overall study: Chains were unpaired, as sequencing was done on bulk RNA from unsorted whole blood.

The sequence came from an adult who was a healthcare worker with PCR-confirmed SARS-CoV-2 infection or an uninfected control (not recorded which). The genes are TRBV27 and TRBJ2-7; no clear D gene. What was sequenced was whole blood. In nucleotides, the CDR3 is TGTGCCAGCAGTTTACGGTTCTCTGACGAGCAGTACTTC. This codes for CASSLRFSDEQYF.